These T cell receptor beta chains were read from a single sample in a study of blood T cell repertoires in COVID-19. Clones were sequenced by immunoSEQ multiplex PCR, and TCRdb holds only the in-frame ones, with some missing. The repertoire holds approximately 330,000 clones, about 87% seen once, with more than 7.5% in the top ten. Sequencing was carried out using peripheral blood. These receptors all come from a man between 25 and 39 years old with COVID-19, enrolled during active disease. CDR3s include the opening cysteine and the closing phenylalanine or tryptophan. A D gene is named only where the DNA matches it firmly. Expanded clones are given a class, and other clones once, few, many or no size at all.

len	abundance	d_gene	v_gene	j_gene	CDR3nt	CDR3aa
13	.	TRBD1	TRBV7-9	TRBJ1-1	TGTGCCAGCAGCTTCGGGCAGGGGGAGCGAGCTTTCTTT	CASSFGQGERAFF
15	.	.	TRBV7-2	TRBJ1-1	TGTGCCAGCAGCTCCCCAGGGAACCCAAACACTGAAGCTTTCTTT	CASSSPGNPNTEAFF
14	.	TRBD2	TRBV6-5	TRBJ2-5	TGTGCCGCCAGACTAGCGGGGGGGCCGGGGACCCAGTACTTC	CAARLAGGPGTQYF
11	once	TRBD1	TRBV19	TRBJ1-2	TGTGCCACCGCGACAGGGTATGGCTACACCTTC	CATATGYGYTF
12	.	.	TRBV10-3	TRBJ2-7	TGTGCCACCCTGGGGCAGGGGTACGAGCAGTACTTC	CATLGQGYEQYF
17	.	TRBD1	TRBV7-9	TRBJ1-2	TGTGCCAGCCGAAAAATAGAAAGACAGGGAGCTAACTATGGCTACACCTTC	CASRKIERQGANYGYTF
15	.	.	TRBV19	TRBJ1-2	TGTGCCAGTAGTACACCCTGGCAGGGCCGCTATGGCTACACCTTC	CASSTPWQGRYGYTF
14	.	.	TRBV7-2	TRBJ2-5	TGTGCCAGCAGCTTACCTCGGGGATGGGAGACCCAGTACTTC	CASSLPRGWETQYF
13	.	.	TRBV5-4	TRBJ1-1	TGTGCCAGCAGCTTCAGTCCGAACACTGAAGCTTTCTTT	CASSFSPNTEAFF
14	.	TRBD1	TRBV24-1	TRBJ2-2	TGTGCCACCTCGGACAGGACGAACACCGGGGAGCTGTTTTTT	CATSDRTNTGELFF
12	.	.	TRBV24-1	TRBJ2-1	TGTGCCACCAGTGACTCAACACGCGAGCAGTTCTTC	CATSDSTREQFF
12	.	.	TRBV6-5	TRBJ1-1	TGTGCCACTCACCGGGGGGGCACTGAAGCTTTCTTT	CATHRGGTEAFF
13	.	.	TRBV5-1	TRBJ2-5	TGCGCCAGCAGCTTCTGGGGGGAAGAGACCCAGTACTTC	CASSFWGEETQYF
16	once	TRBD2	TRBV28	TRBJ2-1	TGTGCCAGCAGTTTATTCGGCGGGAGGGCTCGGAATGAGCAGTTCTTC	CASSLFGGRARNEQFF
13	once	.	TRBV12-3/TRBV12-4	TRBJ1-1	TGTGCCAGCAAGCCTTCGACGGGCACTGAAGCTTTCTTT	CASKPSTGTEAFF
16	.	.	TRBV27	TRBJ2-2	TGTGCCAGCAGATTAGCTCCGGGACTCAACACCGGGGAGCTGTTTTTT	CASRLAPGLNTGELFF
14	.	TRBD1	TRBV28	TRBJ1-1	TGTGCCAGCAGTTTTTTCGGGACAGGGGGCGAAGCTTTCTTT	CASSFFGTGGEAFF
15	.	TRBD1	TRBV6-1	TRBJ1-2	TGTGCCAGCAGTGATGGCAGGGGGCGCGGCTATGGCTACACCTTC	CASSDGRGRGYGYTF
15	.	.	TRBV5-4	TRBJ1-3	TGTGCCAGCAGCTTGGGCGGGCTCGGTGGAAACACCATATATTTT	CASSLGGLGGNTIYF
16	.	.	TRBV7-8	TRBJ2-3	TGTGCCAGCAGCCTCAAGTTGTCAGGGGGGACAGATACGCAGTATTTT	CASSLKLSGGTDTQYF
13	.	.	TRBV6-5	TRBJ1-1	TGTGCCAGCAGTTACTCTTTTAGACAGAGTGCTTTCTTT	CASSYSFRQSAFF
13	.	.	TRBV3-1/TRBV3-2	TRBJ1-5	TGTGCCAGCAGCCAAGATCGGGGGCAGCCCCAGCATTTT	CASSQDRGQPQHF
15	once	TRBD1	TRBV28	TRBJ2-7	TGTGCCAGCAGTTTGCCTATGACAGGGACCTACGAGCAGTACTTC	CASSLPMTGTYEQYF
15	once	TRBD1	TRBV27	TRBJ2-5	TGTGCCAGCAGTTTTAGTTCAGGGGGCTTGCGAGCCCAGTACTTC	CASSFSSGGLRAQYF
14	.	.	TRBV19	TRBJ1-4	TGTGCCAGTAGTATAGGGGGCTGGAATGAAAAACTGTTTTTT	CASSIGGWNEKLFF
16	.	TRBD1	TRBV19	TRBJ1-2	TGTGCCAGTAGTATAGGCTTAGACAGGGTTCTCTATGGCTACACCTTC	CASSIGLDRVLYGYTF
14	.	.	TRBV6-1	TRBJ1-5	TGTGCCAGCAGTGATCGTTATAGCAATCAGCCCCAGCATTTT	CASSDRYSNQPQHF
15	.	.	TRBV30	TRBJ1-3	TGTGCCTGGAGTGCCCAGGGGTACCCTGGAAACACCATATATTTT	CAWSAQGYPGNTIYF
14	.	.	TRBV28	TRBJ2-7	TGTGCCAGCACCTTCTCGACAGAATCCTACGAGCAGTACTTC	CASTFSTESYEQYF
14	.	.	TRBV28	TRBJ2-5	TGTGCCAGCAGTGAACAGGGTTTTGTGGAGACCCAGTACTTC	CASSEQGFVETQYF
13	.	.	TRBV9	TRBJ1-1	TGTGCCAGCAGCGTAGTACCTGAGACTGAAGCTTTCTTT	CASSVVPETEAFF
14	once	.	TRBV4-1	TRBJ2-1	TGCGCCAGCAGCCAAGTTGCAGATTACAATGAGCAGTTCTTC	CASSQVADYNEQFF
14	.	.	TRBV6-5	TRBJ2-7	TGTGCCAGCAGCCCCGGACAGATTGTCTACGAGCAGTACTTC	CASSPGQIVYEQYF
20	.	TRBD2	TRBV3-1/TRBV3-2	TRBJ2-5	TGTGCCAGCAGCCCACCTCACGGACTAGCGGGAGAATATTGGTTGGAGACCCAGTACTTC	CASSPPHGLAGEYWLETQYF
15	.	TRBD1	TRBV6-2/TRBV6-3	TRBJ2-7	TGTGCCAGCAGTTACGTGGCAGGGGGTCTCTACGAGCAGTACTTC	CASSYVAGGLYEQYF
15	.	TRBD2	TRBV28	TRBJ2-7	TGTGCCAGCAGTTTAAGCAGACTAGCCCCCTACGAGCAGTACTTC	CASSLSRLAPYEQYF
14	few	.	TRBV7-2	TRBJ1-2	TGTGCCAGCAGCTCCCTCACACAAAACTATGGCTACACCTTC	CASSSLTQNYGYTF
17	.	.	TRBV28	TRBJ2-7	TGTGCCAGCAAGCCCTCTACTGGGGCAGGACCTTCCTACGAGCAGTACTTC	CASKPSTGAGPSYEQYF
15	.	.	TRBV2	TRBJ2-1	TGTGCCAGCATAGGTATCGGGAGCTCCTACAATGAGCAGTTCTTC	CASIGIGSSYNEQFF
14	.	TRBD1	TRBV7-2	TRBJ2-1	TGTGCCAGCAGCTTACAGGGGGCTCGGAATGAGCAGTTCTTC	CASSLQGARNEQFF
13	.	.	TRBV6-4	TRBJ1-1	TGTGCCAGCAGTGGGGCAGGGTACACTGAAGCTTTCTTT	CASSGAGYTEAFF
18	.	.	TRBV21-1	TRBJ2-7	TGTGCCAGCAGCAAAGCAGGGACAGGGGTCTTTATTTTTTACGAGCAGTACTTC	CASSKAGTGVFIFYEQYF
13	.	TRBD2	TRBV28	TRBJ2-2	TGTGCCAGCGAGTTAGCGGGATCCGGGGAGCTGTTTTTT	CASELAGSGELFF
14	.	.	TRBV4-2	TRBJ2-1	TGTGCCAGCAGCCCCCCCGTGACTACATTTGAGCAGTTCTTC	CASSPPVTTFEQFF
15	.	TRBD2	TRBV7-2	TRBJ2-7	TGTGCCAGCAGCTCGGGACTAGCGGGAGGGTACGAGCAGTACTTC	CASSSGLAGGYEQYF
19	.	.	TRBV19	TRBJ2-3	TGTGCCAGTAGTAGGGGTATCGGGGGACGGACTTTACTTACAGATACGCAGTATTTT	CASSRGIGGRTLLTDTQYF
15	.	TRBD2	TRBV5-3	TRBJ2-7	TGTGCCAGAAGCTCGGGACTAGCGATCTCCTACGAGCAGTACTTC	CARSSGLAISYEQYF
17	.	TRBD1	TRBV5-1	TRBJ2-3	TGCGCCAGCAGCCTTGCACGGACAGGGCCTAGCACAGATACGCAGTATTTT	CASSLARTGPSTDTQYF
14	.	.	TRBV7-2	TRBJ1-1	TGTGCCAGCAGCTTTCAAAACGGGGGCACTGAAGCTTTCTTT	CASSFQNGGTEAFF
19	.	TRBD2	TRBV24-1	TRBJ2-3	TGTGCCACCAGTGATCCCGGACTAGCGGGGGAAGGCGGCACAGATACGCAGTATTTT	CATSDPGLAGEGGTDTQYF
15	.	TRBD1	TRBV27	TRBJ2-7	TGTGCCAGCAGTCTCCCCGGACAGGGGGCACACGAGCAGTACTTC	CASSLPGQGAHEQYF
18	.	.	TRBV3-1/TRBV3-2	TRBJ1-5	TGTGCCAGCAGTCCACAAAATCCGAGGACAGTCCACAATCAGCCCCAGCATTTT	CASSPQNPRTVHNQPQHF
16	once	.	TRBV7-2	TRBJ1-2	TGTGCCAGCAGTAGCGGGCCCGCATTAGCTAACTATGGCTACACCTTC	CASSSGPALANYGYTF
16	.	.	TRBV18	TRBJ1-5	TGTGCCAGCTCACCAGCAGGGCCCTATAGCAATCAGCCCCAGCATTTT	CASSPAGPYSNQPQHF
17	.	TRBD1	TRBV19	TRBJ2-3	TGTGCCAGTAGTATAATCCGATGGACAGGAAACACAGATACGCAGTATTTT	CASSIIRWTGNTDTQYF